This TCR beta chain was obtained from a study of blood T cell repertoires in COVID-19. At the level of the study: The origin of the acute and convalescent COVID-19 samples was the United States, Italy and Spain. In each case, the material was cDNA or gDNA derived from T cells, B-cell-depleted T cells, or PBMCs.

CDR3 length: 13 residues. CDR1 is SGHRS and CDR2 is YFSETQ in the germline V gene. V dropped 3 bases and J dropped 1 base, with 7 bases sitting between them. Original handling: How many nucleated cells were present was estimated from reference gene primer amplification. The repertoire was sequenced with immunoSEQ multiplex PCR; TCRdb's copy has only in-frame clones and lacks some. The DNA was the basis for D and trimming; V, J and clone size are from that table. The sample holds a few hundred thousand clones; roughly 86% are singletons and the top ten take around 1.5%. The TCR originated in a woman between 45 and 60 years old with acute or convalescent COVID-19. Input material: peripheral blood. V is TRBV5-1 and J is TRBJ1-1; D remains ambiguous. CDR3 sequence: CASSYLANTEAFF. The CDR3, as DNA: TGCGCCAGCAGCTATCTGGCGAACACTGAAGCTTTCTTT.